The 22 T cell receptor beta chains presented below share a single source sample, sequenced in a study of T cell responses to AZD1222 COVID-19 vaccine. The method was immunoSEQ multiplex PCR; TCRdb's version includes in-frame clones alone and lacks a portion of them. Altogether about 260,000 clones are present, 85% to 95% being singletons, with the ten largest covering around 0.5%. The specimen comprised peripheral blood, sampled on day 0 of AZD1222 vaccination. These receptors came from an adult in good health.

The genes are TRBV7-2 and TRBJ2-7; D may be TRBD1 (7 bases). Trimming left V 7 bases short and J 3 bases short, with 13 bases between. The length of the CDR3 is 13 residues. Germline CDR1 reads SGHTA; CDR2 reads FQGNSA. The CDR3 DNA reads as TGTGCCAGCACCCAGGGGGGAGGCTACGAGCAGTACTTC. Translation gives CASTQGGGYEQYF. Together with reference TRBV7-2 and TRBJ2-7, the CDR3 gives the full variable domain: GAGVSQSPSNKVTEKGKDVELRCDPISGHTALYWYRQSLGQGLEFLIYFQGNSAPDKSGLPSDRFSAERTGGSVSTLTIQRTQQEDSAVYLCASTQGGGYEQYFGPGTRLTVT.

This chain uses TRBV11-2 with TRBJ2-2; the D gene is possibly TRBD2 (5 bases). CDR1 is SGHAT, CDR2 FQNNGV, per germline. Trimming took off 1 base at V and 4 bases at J, with 10 bases between the two ends. The CDR3 has 15 residues. The CDR3 sequence is CASSLGGSRTGELFF. CDR3 in DNA: TGTGCCAGCAGCTTAGGCGGGTCACGCACCGGGGAGCTGTTTTTT.

The chain combines TRBV28 with TRBJ1-2; 8 bases map to TRBD1. This CDR3 is 13 amino acids long. V shed 5 bases and J 7 bases; nucleotides not matched to a gene: 6. In germline, CDR1 is MDHEN, CDR2 SYDVKM. The CDR3 reads CASSLTGGVGYTF. The CDR3, as DNA: TGTGCCAGCAGTCTTACAGGGGGTGTTGGCTACACCTTC.

This chain connects TRBV7-2 to TRBJ2-1; possible D gene TRBD1, 5 bases. Germline values: CDR1 SGHTA, CDR2 FQGNSA. V was shortened by 1 base and J by 5 bases, with 12 bases between the two germline ends. The CDR3 totals 15 residues. CDR3 in amino acids: CASSLVSGSNNEQFF. The CDR3 bases are TGTGCCAGCAGCTTAGTTTCAGGGTCCAACAATGAGCAGTTCTTC.

The chain combines TRBV29-1 with TRBJ1-6, with D possibly TRBD1 on 6 matching bases. CDR3 size: 11 residues. CDR1 is SQVTM, CDR2 ANQGSEA, per germline. The V end was cut by 8 bases, the J end by 14 bases, with 16 bases between. CDR3 sequence: CSLRTARSLHF. The DNA of the CDR3 is TGCAGCCTCCGGACAGCCCGTTCCCTCCACTTT.

This clone was observed a single time. This rearrangement joins TRBV6-6 to TRBJ1-1; D is undetermined. The CDR3 runs 13 residues. CDR1 and CDR2 (germline): MNHNY, SVGAGI (reference sequence). V was trimmed by 5 bases and J by 0 bases, leaving 7 bases between them. This CDR3 reads CASSTRVNTEAFF. The CDR3 DNA sequence: TGTGCCAGCAGTACGAGAGTGAACACTGAAGCTTTCTTT.

The rearrangement uses TRBV5-4 and TRBJ1-4; tentatively, D is TRBD1 (6 bases). V lost 5 bases and J 7 bases, leaving 12 bases between the germline ends. Germline V lookup: CDR1 SGHNT, CDR2 YYREEE (reference sequence). The CDR3 consists of 13 residues. The chain's CDR3 is CASSRDMAEKLFF. DNA of the CDR3: TGTGCCAGCAGTCGGGACATGGCTGAAAAACTGTTTTTT.

J is TRBJ2-7 and V is TRBV3-1 (or the pseudogene TRBV3-2), with TRBD2 matching 8 bases. CDR3 length equals 13 residues. With V trimmed by 4 bases and J by 5 bases, 4 bases remained unmatched. Germline V gives CDR1 LGHDT, CDR2 YNNKEL (reference sequence). CDR3 nucleotide sequence: TGTGCCAGCAGCCTCTCGGGGGGGGACGAGCAGTACTTC. Translation: CASSLSGGDEQYF.

J is TRBJ2-2 and V is TRBV19; 7 bases agree with TRBD2. The germline V gene has CDR1 LNHDA and CDR2 SQIVND (reference sequence). The CDR3 is 14 amino acids. J gave up 4 bases and V 1 base, and 0 bases lay outside the gene matches. The DNA for the CDR3 is TGTGCCAGTAGTATAGGGGAGGGCACCGGGGAGCTGTTTTTT. Amino acid sequence: CASSIGEGTGELFF. The entire variable domain, with the rest obtained from reference TRBV19 and TRBJ2-2, is as follows: DGGITQSPKYLFRKEGQNVTLSCEQNLNHDAMYWYRQDPGQGLRLIYYSQIVNDFQKGDIAEGYSVSREKKESFPLTVTSAQKNPTAFYLCASSIGEGTGELFFGEGSRLTVL.

The sample holds one count of this clone. The J gene is TRBJ1-5, the V gene TRBV5-1, with D perhaps matching TRBD1 (5 bases). V was clipped by 0 bases and J by 2 bases, with 9 bases between them. The CDR3 contains 15 residues. The V gene's germline CDR1 is SGHRS and CDR2 YFSETQ. CDR3 DNA: TGCGCCAGCAGCTTGGATGGGGCGGGCAATCAGCCCCAGCATTTT. Amino acids: CASSLDGAGNQPQHF.

The rearrangement links TRBV12-5 to TRBJ2-7; D is unresolved. The CDR3 runs to 13 residues. Germline V lookup: CDR1 LGHNT, CDR2 FRNRAP. The germline V and J ends were trimmed by 1 base and 0 bases, with 4 bases remaining between them. CDR3 bases: TGTGCTAGTGGTTTGGACAGCTCCTACGAGCAGTACTTC. Translating it yields CASGLDSSYEQYF. Full variable domain (remainder filled in from reference TRBV12-5 and TRBJ2-7): DARVTQTPRHKVTEMGQEVTMRCQPILGHNTVFWYRQTMMQGLELLAYFRNRAPLDDSGMPKDRFSAEMPDATLATLKIQPSEPRDSAVYFCASGLDSSYEQYFGPGTRLTVT.

The chain employs TRBV29-1 and TRBJ2-4, with D tentatively TRBD2 (6 bases). V was trimmed by 4 bases and J by 6 bases, leaving 16 bases between them. The germline CDR1 and CDR2 sequences are SQVTM and ANQGSEA. The CDR3 covers 14 residues. The CDR3 spells CSVGGGIPGNIQYF. The CDR3 DNA follows: TGCAGCGTTGGTGGGGGGATTCCAGGAAACATTCAGTACTTC.

This chain links TRBV5-6 with TRBJ1-2; D is possibly TRBD1 (5 bases). The CDR3 extends over 12 amino acids. V dropped 7 bases and J dropped 3 bases, with 10 bases sitting between them. From germline, CDR1 is SGHDT and CDR2 YYEEEE. CDR3 coding DNA: TGTGCCAGCCTACGGGGCGACTATGGCTACACCTTC. Amino acid sequence: CASLRGDYGYTF.

J is TRBJ1-2 and V is TRBV27; TRBD1 is a possible D gene (6 bases). CDR3 length: 18 amino acids. The V end was cut by 2 bases, the J end by 4 bases, with 23 bases between. Germline CDR1 reads MNHEY; CDR2 reads SMNVEV (reference sequence). The chain's CDR3 is CASSLRPGGAQGLYGYTF. DNA of the CDR3: TGTGCCAGCAGTTTAAGGCCCGGGGGGGCCCAGGGCCTCTATGGCTACACCTTC.

This chain links TRBV9 with TRBJ2-1; 8 bases line up with TRBD2. The CDR3 extends over 15 amino acids. V was clipped by 4 bases and J by 2 bases; unmatched bases: 5. Germline-derived CDR1 and CDR2 are SGDLS and YYNGEE. Here the CDR3 DNA reads TGTGCCAGCAGCCCCTTAGCGGGACCCTACAATGAGCAGTTCTTC. It specifies CASSPLAGPYNEQFF.

The gene calls are TRBV28 and TRBJ1-1; D remains unclear. The CDR3 sequence is 13 residues long. Deletions cut 6 bases from V and 1 base from J, with 9 bases between. The V gene's germline CDR1 is MDHEN and CDR2 SYDVKM. In nucleotides, the CDR3 is TGTGCCAGCAGGAATACGCCGAACACTGAAGCTTTCTTT. It encodes CASRNTPNTEAFF.

The V gene is TRBV9, the J gene TRBJ2-7, with D possibly being TRBD1 or TRBD2 (5 bases each). The CDR3 runs to 15 residues. V shed 0 bases and J shed 2 bases, with 12 bases lying between them. Germline V gene lookup returns CDR1 SGDLS and CDR2 YYNGEE. The CDR3 here is CASSVGGTVPYEQYF. In DNA form, the CDR3 reads TGTGCCAGCAGCGTAGGGGGGACGGTTCCCTACGAGCAGTACTTC.

This chain links TRBV7-3 with TRBJ2-5, with 8 bases lining up with TRBD2. Germline V lookup: CDR1 SGHTA, CDR2 FQGTGA. The CDR3 extends over 14 amino acids. V gave up 1 base and J gave up 2 bases; unmatched junction bases: 0. The CDR3 DNA reads as TGTGCCAGCAGCTTAATAGCGGGGCAAGAGACCCAGTACTTC. As protein: CASSLIAGQETQYF. Supplemented by reference TRBV7-3 and TRBJ2-5, the full variable domain reads GAGVSQTPSNKVTEKGKYVELRCDPISGHTALYWYRQSLGQGPEFLIYFQGTGAADDSGLPNDRFFAVRPEGSVSTLKIQRTERGDSAVYLCASSLIAGQETQYFGPGTRLLVL.

The chain carries TRBV28 and TRBJ2-7, with D possibly TRBD1 on 6 matching bases. CDR1 is MDHEN and CDR2 is SYDVKM in the germline V gene. Between the trimmed V and J ends, which lost 2 bases and 3 bases, there was a span of 14 bases. This CDR3 is built from 15 residues. For the CDR3, the DNA is TGTGCCAGCAGTTTAACAGGGCGAGCGAACTACGAGCAGTACTTC. Protein product: CASSLTGRANYEQYF.

J is TRBJ1-2 and V is TRBV27; a weak D match, TRBD1 (6 bases). Germline assignment: CDR1 MNHEY and CDR2 SMNVEV (reference sequence). The CDR3 has 13 amino acids. The V gene lost 2 bases and the J gene lost 6 bases, with 10 bases spanning the gap. CDR3 nucleotide sequence: TGTGCCAGCAGTTTAACAGGGAGGGATGGCTACACCTTC. Translating gives CASSLTGRDGYTF.

The V gene is TRBV6-5, the J gene TRBJ1-2; D not certain. This CDR3 spans 13 amino acids. CDR1 and CDR2 from the germline V gene are MNHEY and SVGAGI. Trimming cost V 2 bases and J 8 bases, with 12 bases left between them. DNA for the CDR3: TGTGCCAGCAGTTACGTGGCAGCGGGAGGCTACACCTTC. This codes for CASSYVAAGGYTF.

This clone was recorded once. The chain is built from TRBV19 and TRBJ1-6; 7 bases line up with TRBD1. Germline V lookup: CDR1 LNHDA, CDR2 SQIVND (reference sequence). J lost 9 bases, V lost 6 bases, and 20 bases had no gene match. The CDR3 spans 18 residues. CDR3 coding DNA: TGTGCCAGTAGCCCAAGACAGGGCCCCGAGCGCCGTGTTTCACCCCTCCACTTT. The encoded protein is CASSPRQGPERRVSPLHF.